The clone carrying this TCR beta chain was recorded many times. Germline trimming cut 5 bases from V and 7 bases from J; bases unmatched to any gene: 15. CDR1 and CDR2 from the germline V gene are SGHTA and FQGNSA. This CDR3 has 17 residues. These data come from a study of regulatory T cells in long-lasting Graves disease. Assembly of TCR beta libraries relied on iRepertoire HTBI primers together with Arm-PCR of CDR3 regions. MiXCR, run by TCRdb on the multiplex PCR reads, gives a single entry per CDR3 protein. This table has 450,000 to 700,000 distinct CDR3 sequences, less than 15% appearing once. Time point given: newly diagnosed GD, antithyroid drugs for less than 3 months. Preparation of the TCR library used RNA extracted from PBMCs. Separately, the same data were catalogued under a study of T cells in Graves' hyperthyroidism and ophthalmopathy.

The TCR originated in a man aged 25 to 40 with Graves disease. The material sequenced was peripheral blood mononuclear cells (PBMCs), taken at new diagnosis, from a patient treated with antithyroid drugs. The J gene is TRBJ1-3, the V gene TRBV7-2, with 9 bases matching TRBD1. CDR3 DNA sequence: TGTGCCAGCAGCCTAGAACAGGGGGCGATGATGGTGAACACCATATATTTT. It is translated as CASSLEQGAMMVNTIYF.